This TCR beta chain was recovered during a study of metastatic and nonmetastatic thyroid tumors. Between the trimmed V and J ends, which lost 0 bases and 5 bases, there was a span of 14 bases. CDR1 GTSNPN and CDR2 SVGIG come from the germline V gene (reference sequence). The CDR3 sequence is 14 residues long. Thyroid surgery was preceded by no treatment in any patient. Using MiXCR, TCRdb re-called clones from the PCR reads. The data contain some 21,000 clones, more than 25% of them singletons. Sequencing used tumor tissue. The sequence derives from a female donor with papillary thyroid cancer or a benign thyroid nodule (not recorded which). Some clones in this sample may be carry-over from other donors' samples. The rearrangement uses TRBV30 and TRBJ2-7, with a tentative D call TRBD1 (6 bases). In nucleotides, the CDR3 is TGTGCCTGGAGTGTCGGACAGTGGGGCAACGAGCAGTACTTC. Protein sequence: CAWSVGQWGNEQYF. Full variable domain (rest looked up from reference TRBV30 and TRBJ2-7): SQTIHQWPATLVQPVGSPLSLECTVEGTSNPNLYWYRQAAGRGLQLLFYSVGIGQISSEVPQNLSASRPQDRQFILSSKKLLLSDSGFYLCAWSVGQWGNEQYFGPGTRLTVT.